This TCR beta chain was documented in a study of T-cell memory formation after mild COVID-19. Study results and caveats: The appearance of some responding clones in pre-infection memory suggested that cross-reactive memory joined. In second-wave clones peaking day 37, SARS-CoV-2 specificity remained unconfirmed. Clones which contracted sat mainly in CM and EM if CD4+, and in EMRA if CD8+.

TCR alpha and TCR beta cDNA libraries carrying sample barcodes and UMIs were produced by 5'RACE using constant-segment primers. MiXCR was run by TCRdb on the 5' RACE reads, yielding one entry per CDR3 protein. This sample has some 40,000 distinct CDR3 sequences; less than 8% occur once, and the top ten carry roughly 0.8%. The CDR3 spans 18 residues. Germline assignment: CDR1 SGHTA and CDR2 FQGNSA. V shed 5 bases, J shed 0 bases, and the junction held 11 bases outside the gene matches. At least ten counts were recorded for this clonotype. Its antigen is as yet unknown. The sequenced sample consisted of PBMCs or a T cell subset sorted from them (not recorded which). The clonotype originates from an adult who had mild COVID-19 (a few samples of this study predate the infection). Cell type and time point are not known. The rearrangement links TRBV7-2 to TRBJ2-1, with 9 bases that match TRBD2. The CDR3 bases are TGTGCCAGCAGCCTAGGCGGGAGGGCCTTTGGCTCCTACAATGAGCAGTTCTTC. This translates into CASSLGGRAFGSYNEQFF.